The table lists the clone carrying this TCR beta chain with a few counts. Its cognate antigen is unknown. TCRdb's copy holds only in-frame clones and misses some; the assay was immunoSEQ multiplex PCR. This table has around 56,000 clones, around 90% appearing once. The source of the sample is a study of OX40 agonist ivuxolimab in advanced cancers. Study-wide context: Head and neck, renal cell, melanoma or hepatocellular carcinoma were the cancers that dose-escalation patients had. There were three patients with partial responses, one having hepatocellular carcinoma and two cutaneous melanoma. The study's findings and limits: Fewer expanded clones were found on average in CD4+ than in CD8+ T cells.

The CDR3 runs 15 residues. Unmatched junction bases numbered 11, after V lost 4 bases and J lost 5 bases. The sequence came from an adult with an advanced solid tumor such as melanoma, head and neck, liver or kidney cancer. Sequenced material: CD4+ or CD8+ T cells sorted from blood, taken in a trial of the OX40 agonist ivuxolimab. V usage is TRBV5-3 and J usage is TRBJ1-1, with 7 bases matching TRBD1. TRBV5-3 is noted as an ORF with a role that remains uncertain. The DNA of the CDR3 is TGTGCCAGAAGCCTCTCCAAAACAGGGGTAACTGAAGCTTTCTTT. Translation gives CARSLSKTGVTEAFF.